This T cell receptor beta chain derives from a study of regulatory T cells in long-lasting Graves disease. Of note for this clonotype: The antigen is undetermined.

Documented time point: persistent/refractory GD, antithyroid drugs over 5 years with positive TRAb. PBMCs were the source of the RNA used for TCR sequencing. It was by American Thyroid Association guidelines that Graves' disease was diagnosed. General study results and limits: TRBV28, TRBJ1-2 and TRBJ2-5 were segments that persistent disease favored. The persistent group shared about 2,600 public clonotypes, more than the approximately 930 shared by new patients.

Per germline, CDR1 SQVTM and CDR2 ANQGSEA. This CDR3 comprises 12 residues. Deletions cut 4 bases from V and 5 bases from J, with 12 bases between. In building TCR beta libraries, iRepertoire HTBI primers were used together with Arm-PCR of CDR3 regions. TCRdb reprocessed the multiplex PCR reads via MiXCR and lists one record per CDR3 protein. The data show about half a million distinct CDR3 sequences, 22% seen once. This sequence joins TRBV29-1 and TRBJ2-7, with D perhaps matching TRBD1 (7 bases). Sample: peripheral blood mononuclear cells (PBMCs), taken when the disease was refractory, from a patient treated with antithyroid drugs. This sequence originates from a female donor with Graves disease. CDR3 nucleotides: TGCAGCGTTGTCTCAGGGGGGCACGAGCAGTACTTC. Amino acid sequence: CSVVSGGHEQYF.